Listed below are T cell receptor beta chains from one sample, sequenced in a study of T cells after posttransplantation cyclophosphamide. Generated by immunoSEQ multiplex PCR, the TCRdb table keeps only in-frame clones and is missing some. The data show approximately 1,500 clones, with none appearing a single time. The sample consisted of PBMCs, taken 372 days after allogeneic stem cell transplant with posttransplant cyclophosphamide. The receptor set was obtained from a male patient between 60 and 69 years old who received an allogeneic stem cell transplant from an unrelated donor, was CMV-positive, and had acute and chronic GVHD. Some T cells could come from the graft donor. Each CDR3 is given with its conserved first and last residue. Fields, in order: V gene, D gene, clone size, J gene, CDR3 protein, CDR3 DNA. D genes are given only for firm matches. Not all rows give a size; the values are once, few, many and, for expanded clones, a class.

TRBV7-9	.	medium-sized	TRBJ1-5	CASSLEGAQGDNQPQHF	TGTGCCAGCAGCTTGGAGGGAGCCCAGGGCGACAATCAGCCCCAGCATTTT
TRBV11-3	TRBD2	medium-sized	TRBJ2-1	CASSFEWEGEQFF	TGTGCCAGCAGCTTCGAGTGGGAGGGTGAGCAGTTCTTC
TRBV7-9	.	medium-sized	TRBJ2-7	CASSWTDEQYF	TGTGCCAGCAGCTGGACAGACGAGCAGTACTTC
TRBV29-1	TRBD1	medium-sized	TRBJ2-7	CSVQGASVYEQYF	TGCAGCGTTCAGGGGGCGTCGGTTTACGAGCAGTACTTC
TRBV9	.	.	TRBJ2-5	CASSVGGGGTGVETQYF	TGTGCCAGCAGCGTAGGAGGAGGGGGTACAGGGGTAGAGACCCAGTACTTC
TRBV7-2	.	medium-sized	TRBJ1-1	CASRNQVNTEAFF	TGTGCCAGCAGGAACCAGGTAAACACTGAAGCTTTCTTT
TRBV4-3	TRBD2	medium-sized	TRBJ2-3	CASSRGGGSRTDTQYF	TGCGCCAGCAGCCGGGGAGGCGGGAGTCGAACAGATACGCAGTATTTT
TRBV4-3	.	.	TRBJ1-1	CASSQDRAASTEAFF	TGCGCCAGCAGCCAAGATCGCGCAGCGAGCACTGAAGCTTTCTTT
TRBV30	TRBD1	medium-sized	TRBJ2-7	CAWSPGTGGATFKYF	TGTGCCTGGAGTCCCGGGACAGGGGGCGCGACTTTTAAGTACTTC
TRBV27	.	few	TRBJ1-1	CAAKGGSLAGPAFF	TGTGCCGCGAAAGGGGGAAGCCTAGCGGGGCCAGCTTTCTTT
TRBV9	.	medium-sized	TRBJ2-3	CASSSSNTQYF	TGTGCCAGCAGCTCCTCTAATACGCAGTATTTT
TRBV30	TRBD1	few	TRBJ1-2	CAWTATRDRGLRGYGYTF	TGTGCCTGGACCGCAACGCGGGACAGGGGGTTACGTGGCTATGGCTACACCTTC
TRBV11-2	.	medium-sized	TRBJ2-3	CASAGADTQYF	TGTGCCAGCGCTGGGGCGGATACGCAGTATTTT
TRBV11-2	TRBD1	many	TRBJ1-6	CASKVTGAENSPLHF	TGTGCCAGCAAAGTGACAGGGGCTGAGAATTCACCCCTCCACTTT
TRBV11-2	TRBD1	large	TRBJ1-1	CASSLETGGGRAFF	TGTGCCAGCAGCCTCGAGACAGGGGGAGGTCGAGCTTTCTTT
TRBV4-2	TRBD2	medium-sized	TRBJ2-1	CASSARTSVYSYNEQFF	TGTGCCAGCAGCGCCCGGACTAGCGTATACTCCTACAATGAGCAGTTCTTC
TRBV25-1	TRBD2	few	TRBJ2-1	CASKVAGGSYNEQFF	TGTGCCAGCAAGGTTGCGGGGGGCTCCTACAATGAGCAGTTCTTC
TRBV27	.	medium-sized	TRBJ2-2	CASRGVRYTGELFF	TGTGCCAGCAGAGGGGTTAGGTACACCGGGGAGCTGTTTTTT
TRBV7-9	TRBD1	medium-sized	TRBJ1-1	CASSSSQWDSLSNTEAFF	TGTGCCAGCAGCTCATCTCAATGGGACAGCCTCTCGAACACTGAAGCTTTCTTT
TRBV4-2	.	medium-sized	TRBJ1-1	CASSQQPMEGIPAFF	TGTGCCAGCAGCCAACAACCAATGGAGGGAATACCGGCTTTCTTT
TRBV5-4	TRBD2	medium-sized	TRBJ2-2	CASSSTSGRSNTGELFF	TGTGCCAGCAGCTCGACTAGCGGGAGGTCGAACACCGGGGAGCTGTTTTTT
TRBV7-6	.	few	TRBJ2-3	CASSPSTDTQYF	TGTGCCAGCAGCCCTAGCACAGATACGCAGTATTTT
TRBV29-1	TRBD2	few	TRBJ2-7	CSVEDITSGRGEQYF	TGCAGCGTTGAAGATATAACTAGCGGGAGAGGCGAGCAGTACTTC
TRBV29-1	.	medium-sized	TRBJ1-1	CSVAPLVTNTEAFF	TGCAGCGTTGCTCCGCTCGTGACAAACACTGAAGCTTTCTTT
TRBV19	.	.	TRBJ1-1	CASRPREVTEAFF	TGTGCCAGCAGACCCAGGGAGGTCACTGAAGCTTTCTTT
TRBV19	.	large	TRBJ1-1	CASSIRRLTEAFF	TGTGCCAGTAGTATCAGGAGGCTCACTGAAGCTTTCTTT
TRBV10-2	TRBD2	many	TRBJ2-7	CASSGTAGTSGFYEQYF	TGCGCCAGCAGTGGTACCGCCGGGACTAGCGGGTTCTACGAGCAGTACTTC
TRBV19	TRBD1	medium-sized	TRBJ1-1	CASSIDGQSTGRHTEAFF	TGTGCCAGTAGTATAGATGGCCAATCGACAGGGAGGCACACTGAAGCTTTCTTT
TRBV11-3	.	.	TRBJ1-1	CASSLSPARVNTEAFF	TGTGCCAGCAGCTTATCCCCGGCCAGGGTGAACACTGAAGCTTTCTTT
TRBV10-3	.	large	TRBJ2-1	CAIGRSGQTYNEQFF	TGTGCCATCGGGAGAAGCGGGCAGACCTACAATGAGCAGTTCTTC
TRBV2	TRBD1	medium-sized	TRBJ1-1	CASKTQGANTEAFF	TGTGCCAGCAAGACACAGGGGGCGAACACTGAAGCTTTCTTT
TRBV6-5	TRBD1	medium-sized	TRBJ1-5	CASSTGGNQPQHF	TGTGCCAGCTCGACAGGGGGCAATCAGCCCCAGCATTTT